The next 19 T cell receptor beta chains were all read from a single sample in a study of cytomegalovirus exposure and HLA in healthy donors. Primers: 60 Vbeta forward and 13 Jbeta reverse. TCRdb's copy holds only in-frame clones and misses some; the assay was immunoSEQ multiplex PCR. The sample has tens of thousands of clones, approximately 79% seen once. Sequenced: PBMCs. These receptors were obtained from a woman aged 30 to 39 in good health and CMV-seropositive.

This clone came up once. The conserved phenylalanine or tryptophan is not found at the CDR3 terminus, so this likely reflects a read error. No DNA is shown, since the ends of the CDR3 on it are uncertain; the CDR3 is the one TCRdb lists. V usage is TRBV3-1 (or the pseudogene TRBV3-2) and J usage is TRBJ1-1; the table's D call, TRBD1, has no DNA check behind it. The germline CDR1 and CDR2 sequences are LGHDT and YNNKEL (reference sequence). A total of 9 residues make up the CDR3, ends included. The CDR3 protein is CASRSQGGG.

This clone has a handful of counts. CDR3 DNA sequence: TGCAGTGCGCAGGGTGGCCATGAGCAGTTCTTC. It is translated as CSAQGGHEQFF. The chain carries TRBV20-1 and TRBJ2-1; maybe TRBD1 (5 bases). Trimming took off 6 bases at V and 8 bases at J, with 11 bases between the two ends. The CDR3 consists of 11 residues. In germline, CDR1 is DFQATT, CDR2 SNEGSKA (reference sequence).

CDR3 sequence reads: CASSSSGGAGRNSPLHF. In DNA, the CDR3 is TGTGCCAGCAGCTCATCAGGGGGCGCAGGTCGTAATTCACCCCTCCACTTT. This chain connects TRBV9 to TRBJ1-6; 8 bases match TRBD1. V shed 4 bases and J 6 bases; nucleotides not matched to a gene: 12. The length of the CDR3 is 17 residues. The germline V gene has CDR1 SGDLS and CDR2 YYNGEE.

The rearrangement joins TRBV6-1 to TRBJ2-5; perhaps TRBD2 as D (7 bases). The end of the DNA fits TRBJ2-7 better, so the J call may be wrong. The CDR3 runs to 13 residues. Germline lookup yields CDR1 MNHNS and CDR2 SASEGT. CDR3 bases: TGTGCCAGCAGTGAAGGCGGGGGCTCCGAGCAGTACTTC. This gives the protein CASSEGGGSEQYF.

CDR3 in amino acids: CASSERAQRGATEQFF. In DNA, the CDR3 is TGTGCCAGCAGTGAAAGGGCCCAGCGGGGGGCTACTGAGCAGTTCTTC. The chain couples TRBV2 to TRBJ2-1; TRBD2 matches at 9 bases. This CDR3 is 16 amino acids long. Germline trimming cut 2 bases from V and 9 bases from J; bases unmatched to any gene: 11. CDR1 is SNHLY and CDR2 is FYNNEI in the germline V gene.

In the case of this clone: An end of the junction differs from the germline gene, which may be a read error. This sequence joins TRBV7-3 and TRBJ2-3; maybe TRBD1 (6 bases). The CDR3 runs 15 residues. CDR1 SGHTA and CDR2 FQGTGA come from the germline V gene. In nucleotides, the CDR3 is TGTCCCAGCAGCGCCGGACAGAGTAGCACAGATACGCAGTATTTT. Residues: CPSSAGQSSTDTQYF.

J is TRBJ1-4 and V is TRBV6-5, with 11 bases identical to TRBD1. V dropped 6 bases and J dropped 10; count of bases not matched to a gene: 1. The CDR3 is made up of 12 amino acids. In germline, CDR1 is MNHEY, CDR2 SVGAGI. In DNA, the CDR3 is TGTGCCAGCAGGGGGACAGGGGGAAAACTGTTTTTT. Protein product: CASRGTGGKLFF.

The rearrangement uses TRBV6-1 and TRBJ1-2, with 8 bases lining up with TRBD1. Germline V lookup: CDR1 MNHNS, CDR2 SASEGT. The CDR3 is made up of 14 amino acids. The V segment lost 8 bases and the J segment 0 bases; nucleotides outside the gene matches: 5. This chain's CDR3 is CASQTGGTNYGYTF. DNA of the CDR3: TGTGCCAGCCAAACAGGGGGGACTAACTATGGCTACACCTTC.

J is TRBJ1-4 and V is TRBV18; possibly TRBD1 for D (6 bases). The V gene lost 2 bases and the J gene lost 5 bases, with 6 bases spanning the gap. In germline, CDR1 is KGHSH, CDR2 LQKENI. The CDR3 covers 13 residues. The CDR3: CASSPGQNEKLFF. DNA of the CDR3: TGTGCCAGCTCACCAGGACAGAATGAAAAACTGTTTTTT.

The chain uses TRBV6-5 and TRBJ1-1, with TRBD1 identical over 10 bases. J gave up 6 bases and V 5 bases, and 3 bases lay outside the gene matches. Per germline, CDR1 MNHEY and CDR2 SVGAGI. The CDR3 spans 13 residues. In DNA, the CDR3 is TGTGCCAGCAGTGACAGGGGGCTAGCTGAAGCTTTCTTT. It codes for CASSDRGLAEAFF.

The V gene is TRBV7-9, the J gene TRBJ2-7, with TRBD1 identical over 7 bases. V lost 5 bases to trimming and J lost 2 bases; unmatched junction nucleotides: 6. This CDR3 contains 14 residues. Germline CDR1 is SEHNR and CDR2 is FQNEAQ (reference sequence). In nucleotides, the CDR3 is TGTGCCAGCAGCCCCGGGACAGACCCCTACGAGCAGTACTTC. It is translated as CASSPGTDPYEQYF.

The genes are TRBV6-6 and TRBJ2-5; D is possibly TRBD1 (5 bases). V gave up 6 bases and J gave up 2 bases, with 13 bases separating them. The CDR3 covers 14 residues. Germline values: CDR1 MNHNY, CDR2 SVGAGI (reference sequence). The CDR3 loop is CASSIRSGQETQYF. The CDR3 bases are TGTGCCAGCAGCATTAGGTCAGGGCAAGAGACCCAGTACTTC.

This chain links TRBV11-2 with TRBJ2-1; 12 bases line up with TRBD2. From germline, CDR1 is SGHAT and CDR2 FQNNGV. The V gene end was trimmed by 4 bases and the J gene end by 8 bases; junction bases not matched to a gene: 9. The CDR3 contains 16 residues. The DNA for the CDR3 is TGTGCCAGCAGCTCCCAAGGGCTAGCGGGAGGGCATGAGCAGTTCTTC. Its translation: CASSSQGLAGGHEQFF.

The V call is TRBV10-2, the J call TRBJ1-5; tentatively, D is TRBD1 (6 bases). Per the germline V gene, CDR1 is WSHSY and CDR2 is SAAADI. The CDR3 spans 17 residues. Trimming took 8 bases from V and 4 from J, leaving 24 bases between them. The CDR3 DNA sequence: TGCGCCAGCCGTGCAGGGGACCAACACCCAACGAATCAGCCCCAGCATTTT. This sequence encodes CASRAGDQHPTNQPQHF.

The V call is TRBV29-1, the J call TRBJ2-5; 9 bases align to TRBD1. Trimming removed 6 bases from V and 5 bases from J; junction bases left unmatched: 7. Germline V gives CDR1 SQVTM, CDR2 ANQGSEA. CDR3 size: 13 residues. CDR3 sequence: CSVGTGKSETQYF. In DNA, the CDR3 is TGCAGCGTAGGGACAGGGAAGAGCGAGACCCAGTACTTC.

The chain links TRBV7-8 to TRBJ1-2; 8 positions agree with TRBD1. CDR1 and CDR2 (germline): SGHVS, FQNEAQ. The CDR3 contains 13 residues. Trimming took 5 bases from V and 4 from J; bases not matched to a gene: 3. The CDR3 is CASSLDRVYGYTF. The CDR3 nucleotides read TGTGCCAGCAGCCTGGACAGGGTCTATGGCTACACCTTC.

The J gene is TRBJ1-6, the V gene TRBV9; the D is unclear. CDR1 is SGDLS and CDR2 is YYNGEE in the germline V gene. The CDR3 has 16 amino acids. V gave up 3 bases and J gave up 8 bases, with 18 bases separating them. This chain's CDR3 is CASSDGRREIYSPLHF. CDR3 coding DNA: TGTGCCAGCAGCGATGGGAGGCGGGAGATTTATTCACCCCTCCACTTT.

This sequence joins TRBV6-1 and TRBJ1-2, with TRBD1 identical over 9 bases. V shed 5 bases and J 6 bases; nucleotides not matched to a gene: 10. Germline V gene sequence: CDR1 MNHNS, CDR2 SASEGT. The CDR3 is 15 residues long. The CDR3 region is CASSPRDREHNGYTF. The CDR3 nucleotides read TGTGCCAGCAGTCCCCGGGACAGGGAGCATAATGGCTACACCTTC.

The chain joins TRBV5-1 to TRBJ2-2, with 7 bases aligning to TRBD1. The trim removed 2 bases at V and 7 bases at J, leaving 11 bases unmatched. The CDR3 sequence is 16 residues long. Germline assignment: CDR1 SGHRS and CDR2 YFSETQ. CDR3 nucleotide sequence: TGCGCCAGCAGCTTTGACAGCAGGGGGATGGGCGGGGAGCTGTTTTTT. Residues: CASSFDSRGMGGELFF.